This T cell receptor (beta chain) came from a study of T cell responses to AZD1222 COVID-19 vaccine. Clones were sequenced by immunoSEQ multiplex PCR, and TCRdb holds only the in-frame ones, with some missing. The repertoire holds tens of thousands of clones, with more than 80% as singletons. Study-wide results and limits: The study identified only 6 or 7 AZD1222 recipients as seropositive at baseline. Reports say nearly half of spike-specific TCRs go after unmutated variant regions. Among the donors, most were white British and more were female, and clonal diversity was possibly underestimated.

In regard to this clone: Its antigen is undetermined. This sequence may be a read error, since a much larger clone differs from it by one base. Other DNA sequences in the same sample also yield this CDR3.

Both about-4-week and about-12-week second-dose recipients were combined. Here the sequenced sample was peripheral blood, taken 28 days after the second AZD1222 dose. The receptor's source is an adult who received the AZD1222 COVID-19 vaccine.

CDR3 sequence reads: CASSLGQGNTIYF. In DNA form, the CDR3 reads TGTGCCAGCAGTCTGGGACAGGGAAACACCATATATTTT. The chain links TRBV12-3 or TRBV12-4 to TRBJ1-3; 7 bases agree with TRBD1. This CDR3 is built from 13 residues. The V and J ends lost 5 bases and 4 bases, in that order; junction bases with no gene match: 2.